What follows is one T cell receptor beta chain and its context. The antigen is undetermined. The germline gives CDR1 SGHAT, CDR2 FQNNGV. Trimming removed 3 bases at V and 3 bases at J, with 5 bases between. The CDR3 spans 12 residues. This record belongs to a study of cytomegalovirus exposure and HLA in healthy donors. Study-wide results and limits: Later findings reportedly placed an Asian-associated ancestry cluster below the roughly 700-donor mean for N-insertions. When analyzed later, the rates of TCR association showed variation by HLA locus, with DRB1 the most and HLA-C the fewest. Analysis was carried out at a later point, and it linked a missense DCLRE1C variant to TCR beta V- and J-gene trimming.

Researchers ran the PCR with 60 Vbeta and 13 Jbeta primers. Some clones are missing from TCRdb's copy, which holds only in-frame ones; the method was immunoSEQ multiplex PCR. Of about 150,000 clones listed, roughly 80% are singletons. The clonotype was recovered from a woman aged 40 to 50 in good health and CMV-seronegative. The chain links TRBV11-2 to TRBJ1-1; D remains unclear. Material for sequencing was PBMCs. CDR3 residues: CASSFRYTEAFF. As DNA, the CDR3 is TGTGCCAGCAGCTTCCGGTACACTGAAGCTTTCTTT. Full variable domain (rest looked up from reference TRBV11-2 and TRBJ1-1): EAGVAQSPRYKIIEKRQSVAFWCNPISGHATLYWYQQILGQGPKLLIQFQNNGVVDDSQLPKDRFSAERLKGVDSTLKIQPAKLEDSAVYLCASSFRYTEAFFGQGTRLTVV.